The 25 T cell receptor beta chains below were found in one sample sequenced in a study of a mutant IDH1 vaccine in newly diagnosed glioma. Clones were read by immunoSEQ multiplex PCR, and TCRdb kept only the in-frame ones, dropping some. The sample has roughly 51,000 clones, about four fifths seen once. Time point meaning: week 47, end of study. Each dose of the vaccine consisted of 300 ug of mutant IDH1 20-mer peptide, with topical imiquimod. No antigen is known for these receptors. The specimen comprised PBMCs, sampled from a glioma patient whose treatment included an IDH1 peptide vaccine. The receptors originated from a woman in her 30s with glioma. Some clones in this sample may be carry-over from other donors' samples.

The CDR3 region is CAWSARTGLNEQFF. The DNA for the CDR3 is TGTGCCTGGAGTGCCCGCACAGGGTTGAATGAGCAGTTCTTC. The V gene is TRBV30, the J gene TRBJ2-1; the D gene is possibly TRBD1 (6 bases). Deletions cut 1 base from V and 7 bases from J, with 14 bases between. Looked up from germline, CDR1 is GTSNPN and CDR2 is SVGIG (reference sequence). This CDR3 has 14 residues.

The chain is built from TRBV11-2 and TRBJ2-7; D assignment may be TRBD1 or TRBD2 (5 bases each). This CDR3 region has 15 residues. The ends were cut back, 4 bases at V and 2 bases at J, with 15 bases in the middle. The germline CDR1 and CDR2 sequences are SGHAT and FQNNGV. CDR3 sequence: CASSSAGAFPYEQYF. In DNA, the CDR3 is TGTGCCAGCAGCTCCGCCGGGGCTTTCCCCTACGAGCAGTACTTC.

V gene TRBV11-3 combines with J gene TRBJ2-6; 9 positions agree with TRBD1. V lost 2 bases to trimming and J lost 0 bases; unmatched junction nucleotides: 5. The CDR3 extends over 18 amino acids. Germline values: CDR1 SGHNT, CDR2 YENEEA. The CDR3 DNA reads TGTGCCAGCAGCTTAAGCGGGACAGGGTCCTCTGGGGCCAACGTCCTGACTTTC. Protein product: CASSLSGTGSSGANVLTF.

This clone appeared a single time. The chain is built from TRBV10-2 and TRBJ2-3; D tentatively fits TRBD1 or TRBD2 (5 bases each). The CDR3 is 15 amino acids. V was pared by 1 base and J by 2 bases, with 10 bases between. Germline-derived CDR1 and CDR2 are WSHSY and SAAADI. The CDR3 DNA reads TGCGCCAGCAGTGAGTTAGGGACGGTCACAGATACGCAGTATTTT. Amino acids: CASSELGTVTDTQYF.

This clone was detected only a few times. The gene calls are TRBV19 and TRBJ2-5; maybe TRBD1 (6 bases). This CDR3 spans 15 amino acids. CDR1 and CDR2 (germline): LNHDA, SQIVND (reference sequence). V was shortened by 3 bases and J by 3 bases, with 14 bases between the two germline ends. The CDR3 DNA is TGTGCCAGTAGTATGGGGACACTCGATGAAGAGACCCAGTACTTC. Amino acid sequence: CASSMGTLDEETQYF.

The gene calls are TRBV21-1 and TRBJ1-3; TRBD1 is the table's D call, not checked against the DNA. TRBV21-1 is a listed pseudogene. The CDR3 sequence is 17 residues long. CDR3 DNA: TGTGCCAGCAGCCGCCGCCGGGACACCGAATCAGGAAACACCATATATTTT. This codes for CASSRRRDTESGNTIYF.

The chain has TRBV2 and TRBJ2-3; D remains unclear. V was pared by 4 bases and J by 1 base, with 6 bases between. CDR1 is SNHLY, CDR2 FYNNEI, per germline. CDR3 size: 13 residues. The CDR3: CASSVWGTDTQYF. In DNA, the CDR3 is TGTGCCAGCAGTGTTTGGGGCACAGATACGCAGTATTTT.

This sequence joins TRBV2 and TRBJ2-1; TRBD2 matches at 11 bases. The CDR3 has 15 amino acids. Germline CDR1 SNHLY, CDR2 FYNNEI. The junction had 5 bases not matched to a gene; V was cut back by 6 bases and J by 4 bases. In DNA, the CDR3 is TGTGCCAGCAGGGGGTCTAGCGGGGGGTACAATGAGCAGTTCTTC. It encodes CASRGSSGGYNEQFF.

The chain employs TRBV10-3 and TRBJ1-1; D ambiguous. The CDR3 totals 13 residues. With 5 bases removed from V and 5 bases from J, the gap between germline ends came to 12 bases. Germline V gene lookup returns CDR1 ENHRY and CDR2 SYGVKD. CDR3 protein: CAISSPVGTEAFF. CDR3 DNA: TGTGCCATCAGTTCCCCGGTCGGTACTGAAGCTTTCTTT.

The chain joins TRBV5-1 to TRBJ1-2; D is unclear. The CDR3 runs to 14 residues. V lost 2 bases and J lost 5, with 13 bases in between. Germline CDR1 is SGHRS and CDR2 is YFSETQ. CDR3 residues: CASSFTDPEYGYTF. CDR3 coding DNA: TGCGCCAGCAGCTTCACAGATCCCGAATATGGCTACACCTTC.

The rearrangement uses TRBV15 and TRBJ1-2; D perhaps matches TRBD1 (6 bases). The ends were cut back, 0 bases at V and 5 bases at J, with 13 bases in the middle. CDR1 LNHNV and CDR2 YYDKDF come from the germline V gene (reference sequence). This CDR3 contains 15 residues. The DNA for the CDR3 is TGTGCCACCAGCAGAGACAGGACAGACTTTTATGGCTACACCTTC. Translated: CATSRDRTDFYGYTF.

About this clone itself: This could be a read error, since a much larger clone is one nucleotide away. Other DNA sequences in this sample translate to the same CDR3. The gene calls are TRBV9 and TRBJ2-5, with a tentative D call TRBD2 (5 bases). Germline loops: CDR1 SGDLS, CDR2 YYNGEE. Trimming pared 0 bases from V and 3 bases from J, leaving 6 bases between. This CDR3 comprises 13 residues. In nucleotides, the CDR3 is TGTGCCAGCAGCGTAGGAGGGAAAGAGACCCAGTACTTC. Translation gives CASSVGGKETQYF.

This chain joins TRBV5-1 and TRBJ2-4; D ambiguous. The V end was cut by 5 bases, the J end by 5 bases, with 11 bases between. This CDR3 contains 13 residues. Germline-derived CDR1 and CDR2 are SGHRS and YFSETQ. The CDR3 loop reads CASSFGGQNIQYF. For the CDR3, the DNA is TGCGCCAGCAGTTTTGGCGGCCAAAACATTCAGTACTTC.

The J gene is TRBJ1-1, the V gene TRBV9; 8 nucleotides agree with TRBD1. Germline lookup yields CDR1 SGDLS and CDR2 YYNGEE. This CDR3 region has 16 residues. The V gene end was trimmed by 0 bases and the J gene end by 0 bases; junction bases not matched to a gene: 4. CDR3 sequence: CASSVAGDRMNTEAFF. The CDR3 region has the DNA TGTGCCAGCAGCGTAGCCGGGGACAGGATGAACACTGAAGCTTTCTTT.

The chain has TRBV6-5 and TRBJ1-4; D uncertain. Germline V gene data show CDR1 as MNHEY and CDR2 as SVGAGI. Trimming left V 0 bases short and J 11 bases short, with 19 bases between. CDR3 length: 16 amino acids. For the CDR3, the DNA is TGTGCCAGCAGTTACTCGGTTGGATCGACAATGACCAAACTGTTTTTT. This codes for CASSYSVGSTMTKLFF.

The rearrangement uses TRBV19 and TRBJ2-2; D is perhaps TRBD2 (6 bases). Trimming left V 6 bases short and J 3 bases short, with 8 bases between. Germline CDR1 is LNHDA and CDR2 is SQIVND (reference sequence). The CDR3 is 13 residues long. The CDR3 loop is CASRKRDTGELFF. Written as DNA, the CDR3 is TGTGCCAGTAGGAAGCGGGACACCGGGGAGCTGTTTTTT. The full variable domain, rest sourced from reference TRBV19 and TRBJ2-2, is DGGITQSPKYLFRKEGQNVTLSCEQNLNHDAMYWYRQDPGQGLRLIYYSQIVNDFQKGDIAEGYSVSREKKESFPLTVTSAQKNPTAFYLCASRKRDTGELFFGEGSRLTVL.

V is TRBV6-6 and J is TRBJ1-2; 9 bases map to TRBD1. V was clipped by 1 base and J by 8 bases; unmatched bases: 2. Germline CDR1 is MNHNY and CDR2 is SVGAGI (reference sequence). This CDR3 spans 13 amino acids. The CDR3 protein is CASSYLGQGGYTF. The CDR3, as DNA: TGTGCCAGCAGTTACTTAGGACAGGGGGGCTACACCTTC.

The chain combines TRBV5-6 with TRBJ2-2, with unresolved D. Germline V gives CDR1 SGHDT, CDR2 YYEEEE. The CDR3 extends over 13 amino acids. V lost 4 bases, J lost 4 bases, and 8 bases lay in between. The CDR3 DNA reads TGTGCCAGCAGCACCGTCGGCACCGGGGAGCTGTTTTTT. It translates to CASSTVGTGELFF. The whole variable domain, filled in from reference TRBV5-6 and TRBJ2-2, reads DAGVTQSPTHLIKTRGQQVTLRCSPKSGHDTVSWYQQALGQGPQFIFQYYEEEERQRGNFPDRFSGHQFPNYSSELNVNALLLGDSALYLCASSTVGTGELFFGEGSRLTVL.

This chain uses TRBV6-4 with TRBJ1-2; D remains ambiguous. The V gene lost 2 bases and the J gene lost 6 bases, with 25 bases spanning the gap. The CDR3 totals 18 residues. Germline CDR1 reads MRHNA; CDR2 reads SNTAGT. The CDR3 nucleotides read TGTGCCAGCAGTGACCGGTCCCACGAGAGCAGGACCTCCGATGGCTACACCTTC. Residues: CASSDRSHESRTSDGYTF.

V usage is TRBV6-1 and J usage is TRBJ2-7; D remains unclear. V was trimmed by 7 bases and J by 0 bases, leaving 13 bases between them. The CDR3 length is 14 residues. The germline V gene has CDR1 MNHNS and CDR2 SASEGT. In DNA form, the CDR3 reads TGTGCCAGCACCCTGACTGAGAGCTCCTACGAGCAGTACTTC. The encoded protein is CASTLTESSYEQYF.

The V call is TRBV29-1, the J call TRBJ1-2; D remains unclear. Germline CDR1 is SQVTM and CDR2 is ANQGSEA. The CDR3 runs 17 residues. Trimming took off 4 bases at V and 4 bases at J, with 25 bases between the two ends. The CDR3 protein is CSVVRVRDPGTPYGYTF. The CDR3 DNA sequence: TGCAGCGTTGTGAGAGTTCGCGACCCGGGAACCCCCTATGGCTACACCTTC.

The chain employs TRBV2 and TRBJ2-5, with 10 bases identical to TRBD1. CDR3 length: 17 residues. CDR1 SNHLY and CDR2 FYNNEI come from the germline V gene. V shed 3 bases and J 2 bases; nucleotides not matched to a gene: 9. CDR3 region: CASSDTVWGQGQETQYF. DNA of the CDR3: TGTGCCAGCAGTGATACCGTATGGGGACAGGGGCAAGAGACCCAGTACTTC. Full variable domain (remainder filled in from reference TRBV2 and TRBJ2-5): EPEVTQTPSHQVTQMGQEVILRCVPISNHLYFYWYRQILGQKVEFLVSFYNNEISEKSEIFDDQFSVERPDGSNFTLKIRSTKLEDSAMYFCASSDTVWGQGQETQYFGPGTRLLVL.

The chain employs TRBV10-3 and TRBJ2-7; the match to TRBD1 covers 9 bases. The junction had 11 bases not matched to a gene; V was cut back by 6 bases and J by 8 bases. This CDR3 spans 14 amino acids. Germline assignment: CDR1 ENHRY and CDR2 SYGVKD. The CDR3 DNA reads as TGTGCCATCAGCCCGGGACAGGGTGTGGCGAAGCAGTACTTC. Translating gives CAISPGQGVAKQYF.

Sample share makes this clone medium-sized. Other DNA sequences in the same sample also yield this CDR3. The chain has TRBV6-1 and TRBJ1-5; TRBD1 might be the D (6 bases). The V end was cut by 0 bases, the J end by 6 bases, with 9 bases between. Germline V lookup: CDR1 MNHNS, CDR2 SASEGT. The CDR3 is 14 residues long. This CDR3 is CASSEAGGAQPQHF. CDR3 nucleotide sequence: TGTGCCAGCAGTGAAGCAGGGGGGGCTCAGCCCCAGCATTTT.

The chain has TRBV10-1 and TRBJ2-3; no reliable D call. Between the trimmed V and J ends, which lost 3 bases and 1 base, there was a span of 14 bases. This CDR3 region has 16 residues. Germline CDR1 WNHNN, CDR2 SYGVQD (reference sequence). This chain's CDR3 is CASSDGLPWGTDTQYF. CDR3 DNA: TGCGCCAGCAGTGATGGGCTACCGTGGGGCACAGATACGCAGTATTTT.